The 6 T cell receptor beta chains listed next were all sequenced from one sample in a study of blood T cell repertoires in COVID-19. Method: immunoSEQ multiplex PCR; TCRdb's copy keeps in-frame clones and lacks some. The sample yields about 87,000 clones, over 75% seen once. Material: peripheral blood. The receptors come from a human donor with acute or convalescent COVID-19. The donor label of this sample is uncertain.

The chain combines TRBV5-6 with TRBJ1-2; tentatively, D is TRBD1 (5 bases). In germline, CDR1 is SGHDT, CDR2 YYEEEE. CDR3 length equals 16 residues. V lost 1 base and J lost 4, with 17 bases in between. CDR3: CASSLYDGRAGYGYTF. CDR3 sequence (DNA): TGTGCCAGCAGCTTGTATGACGGCAGGGCCGGCTATGGCTACACCTTC.

Only one count was recorded for this clone. The chain carries TRBV19 and TRBJ1-4; TRBD1 matches at 9 bases. This CDR3 is 15 amino acids long. Germline V CDR1 and CDR2: LNHDA, SQIVND (reference sequence). Trimming removed 5 bases from V and 2 bases from J; junction bases left unmatched: 3. The CDR3 reads CASSRTGATNEKLFF. CDR3 nucleotides: TGTGCCAGTAGTCGGACAGGGGCGACTAATGAAAAACTGTTTTTT.

V usage is TRBV6-5 and J usage is TRBJ2-3; TRBD2 matches 11 bases. The CDR3 has 14 residues. In germline, CDR1 is MNHEY, CDR2 SVGAGI. J lost 6 bases, V lost 5 bases, and 4 bases had no gene match. The CDR3 loop reads CASSIAGGPDTQYF. The CDR3 nucleotides are TGTGCCAGCAGTATAGCGGGGGGGCCGGATACGCAGTATTTT.

This sequence joins TRBV6-5 and TRBJ2-7; 7 bases map to TRBD2. CDR1 MNHEY and CDR2 SVGAGI come from the germline V gene. The CDR3 length is 14 residues. After removal of 9 bases from V and 2 bases from J, the junction contained 10 bases not matched to a gene. In nucleotides, the CDR3 is TGTGCCAGTATGCTCGGGAGCGGGGCCTACGAGCAGTACTTC. It specifies CASMLGSGAYEQYF.

The chain combines TRBV5-1 with TRBJ2-1; the match to TRBD2 covers 9 bases. This CDR3 is 15 amino acids long. Unmatched junction bases numbered 4, after V lost 3 bases and J lost 3 bases. Germline CDR1 SGHRS, CDR2 YFSETQ. The CDR3 DNA is TGCGCCAGCAGCTACCTAGCGGGGAGCTACAATGAGCAGTTCTTC. Protein sequence: CASSYLAGSYNEQFF.

J is TRBJ1-2 and V is TRBV5-1, with 7 bases fitting TRBD1. V shed 4 bases, J shed 2 bases, and the junction held 2 bases outside the gene matches. The CDR3 extends over 13 amino acids. Looked up from germline, CDR1 is SGHRS and CDR2 is YFSETQ. Here the CDR3 reads CASSGQVNYGYTF. The DNA of the CDR3 is TGCGCCAGCAGCGGACAGGTGAACTATGGCTACACCTTC.